This T cell receptor (beta chain) is from a study of shared clonotypes between healthy human individuals. Clones were read by immunoSEQ multiplex PCR, and TCRdb kept only the in-frame ones, dropping some. The sample has around 1.6 million clones, roughly 98% seen once; the top ten hold about 0.42%. Study results and limitations: Clonotypes that were shared across a few donors made up roughly 5% of naive CD4 clonotypes.

About this clone: Antigen unknown.

Germline trimming cut 7 bases from V and 3 bases from J; bases unmatched to any gene: 7. The germline V gene has CDR1 SNHLY and CDR2 FYNNEI. CDR3 length: 14 residues. This TCR came from a man in his thirties or forties in good health. Sequenced: naive CD4+ T cells sorted from blood. As to subset: CD45RA+ positively selected. V usage is TRBV2 and J usage is TRBJ2-7; 9 nucleotides align to TRBD1. The CDR3 DNA reads as TGTGCCAGCAAGCCAAGGACAGGGGACTACGAGCAGTACTTC. Its translation is CASKPRTGDYEQYF.